These T cell receptor beta chains were read from a single sample in a study of blood T cell repertoires in COVID-19. Profiling relied on immunoSEQ multiplex PCR, and the TCRdb table lists in-frame clones only, not all of them. Of 300,000 to 350,000 clones in the sample, around 83% were seen once. The sample consisted of peripheral blood. Receptor source: a man aged 30-40 years with active or convalescent COVID-19. Both conserved end residues are part of each CDR3. The D gene is left open where the match is weak. Expanded clones get a size class; other rows say once, few or many, or leave the size out.

j_call: TRBJ2-7; v_call: TRBV6-5; d_call: TRBD1; clone_size: NA; cdr3_nt: TGTGCCAGCAGACCTACCGGGACAGCCTACGAGCAGTACTTC; cdr3_aa: CASRPTGTAYEQYF
j_call: TRBJ1-2; v_call: TRBV6-2/TRBV6-3; d_call: NA; clone_size: many; cdr3_nt: TGTGCCAGCAGTTACCAGGTAGCTAACTATGGCTACACCTTC; cdr3_aa: CASSYQVANYGYTF
j_call: TRBJ1-5; v_call: TRBV18; d_call: NA; clone_size: NA; cdr3_nt: TGTGCCAGCTCACCAGTGACGGGAAATGGCAATCAGCCCCAGCATTTT; cdr3_aa: CASSPVTGNGNQPQHF
j_call: TRBJ1-2; v_call: TRBV30; d_call: NA; clone_size: NA; cdr3_nt: TGTGCCTGGAGTGTTGGCTCCCAGGGCTACACCTTC; cdr3_aa: CAWSVGSQGYTF
j_call: TRBJ1-6; v_call: TRBV30; d_call: NA; clone_size: few; cdr3_nt: TGTGCCTGGAGTCGGAGGGTAGGTTCACCCCTCCACTTT; cdr3_aa: CAWSRRVGSPLHF
j_call: TRBJ2-1; v_call: TRBV11-3; d_call: NA; clone_size: NA; cdr3_nt: TGTGCCAGCAGCTTAGTCGGAGATAGTGAGCAGTTCTTC; cdr3_aa: CASSLVGDSEQFF
j_call: TRBJ1-2; v_call: TRBV9; d_call: NA; clone_size: NA; cdr3_nt: TGTGCCAGCAGGTCCAGACAAGCCCATGACTACACCTTC; cdr3_aa: CASRSRQAHDYTF
j_call: TRBJ1-1; v_call: TRBV30; d_call: NA; clone_size: few; cdr3_nt: TGTGCCTGTGAGAGGATGGCGAACACTGAAGCTTTCTTT; cdr3_aa: CACERMANTEAFF
j_call: TRBJ2-5; v_call: TRBV7-2; d_call: TRBD2; clone_size: few; cdr3_nt: TGTGCCAGCACCTGGACTAGCGGCGTCCAAGAGACCCAGTACTTC; cdr3_aa: CASTWTSGVQETQYF
j_call: TRBJ1-5; v_call: TRBV19; d_call: NA; clone_size: NA; cdr3_nt: TGTGCCAGTAGTATGGGGCAGCTTAATCAGCCCCAGCATTTT; cdr3_aa: CASSMGQLNQPQHF
j_call: TRBJ2-5; v_call: TRBV29-1; d_call: TRBD2; clone_size: NA; cdr3_nt: TGCAGCGTTGAAATGACTAGCGGGATGGAGACCCAGTACTTC; cdr3_aa: CSVEMTSGMETQYF
j_call: TRBJ2-7; v_call: TRBV5-1; d_call: TRBD2; clone_size: NA; cdr3_nt: TGCGCCAGCAGCGAGGGACTAGTCGACGAGCAGTACTTC; cdr3_aa: CASSEGLVDEQYF
j_call: TRBJ1-5; v_call: TRBV4-3; d_call: NA; clone_size: NA; cdr3_nt: TGCGCCAGCAGCCAAGATCTTGACAGGACCCTTAGCAATCAGCCCCAGCATTTT; cdr3_aa: CASSQDLDRTLSNQPQHF
j_call: TRBJ1-1; v_call: TRBV7-9; d_call: TRBD1; clone_size: NA; cdr3_nt: TGTGCCAGCAGCCCGGGGACAGGGGGCACTGAAGCTTTCTTT; cdr3_aa: CASSPGTGGTEAFF
j_call: TRBJ2-3; v_call: TRBV30; d_call: NA; clone_size: NA; cdr3_nt: TGTGCCTGGGAGAGGGCAGCGGATACGCAGTATTTT; cdr3_aa: CAWERAADTQYF
j_call: TRBJ2-7; v_call: TRBV7-2; d_call: NA; clone_size: NA; cdr3_nt: TGTGCCAGCAGCTTAGACAGTCTCTACGAGCAGTACTTC; cdr3_aa: CASSLDSLYEQYF
j_call: TRBJ2-5; v_call: TRBV9; d_call: TRBD2; clone_size: NA; cdr3_nt: TGTGCCAGCAGCCCTCAACTAGCGGGACTGGAGACCCAGTACTTC; cdr3_aa: CASSPQLAGLETQYF
j_call: TRBJ1-1; v_call: TRBV11-2; d_call: NA; clone_size: few; cdr3_nt: TGTGCCAGCAGCTTAGATGCAGGGCAGTTTACTGAAGCTTTCTTT; cdr3_aa: CASSLDAGQFTEAFF
j_call: TRBJ2-7; v_call: TRBV4-1; d_call: TRBD1; clone_size: NA; cdr3_nt: TGCGCCAGCAGCCCGATGGGCGGACAGGGGGGAAGCGAGCAGTACTTC; cdr3_aa: CASSPMGGQGGSEQYF
j_call: TRBJ1-5; v_call: TRBV5-1; d_call: NA; clone_size: NA; cdr3_nt: TGCGCCAGCAGCTTGGGCCCTGCGGGGGTCAATCAGCCCCAGCATTTT; cdr3_aa: CASSLGPAGVNQPQHF
j_call: TRBJ1-1; v_call: TRBV6-4; d_call: NA; clone_size: NA; cdr3_nt: TGTGCCAGCAGTGACTCGGGGAGAGTCACTGAAGCTTTCTTT; cdr3_aa: CASSDSGRVTEAFF
j_call: TRBJ2-3; v_call: TRBV5-1; d_call: TRBD1; clone_size: NA; cdr3_nt: TGCGCCAGCAGCTCGACAGGGGCGGATACGCAGTATTTT; cdr3_aa: CASSSTGADTQYF
j_call: TRBJ1-1; v_call: TRBV7-9; d_call: TRBD1; clone_size: few; cdr3_nt: TGTGCCAGCAGCGATCCGGGACAGGGCTTTGGTGAAGCTTTCTTT; cdr3_aa: CASSDPGQGFGEAFF
j_call: TRBJ1-5; v_call: TRBV28; d_call: TRBD1; clone_size: once; cdr3_nt: TGTGCCAGCAAGGACAGGGGATCGGGCAATCAGCCCCAGCATTTT; cdr3_aa: CASKDRGSGNQPQHF
j_call: TRBJ2-7; v_call: TRBV11-2; d_call: NA; clone_size: NA; cdr3_nt: TGTGCCAGCATCTTAGGGGGGGATGGCTACGAGCAGTACTTC; cdr3_aa: CASILGGDGYEQYF
j_call: TRBJ2-2; v_call: TRBV7-8; d_call: TRBD2; clone_size: once; cdr3_nt: TGTGCCAGCAGCTTAGCCTCAATAGCGGGAGTCACCGGGGAGCTGTTTTTT; cdr3_aa: CASSLASIAGVTGELFF
j_call: TRBJ1-6; v_call: TRBV4-2; d_call: NA; clone_size: few; cdr3_nt: TGTGCCAGCAGCCAAGACCCTCGGGGGGCACCCCTCCACTTT; cdr3_aa: CASSQDPRGAPLHF
j_call: TRBJ2-1; v_call: TRBV3-1/TRBV3-2; d_call: TRBD1; clone_size: once; cdr3_nt: TGTGCCAGCAGCCTCCGGGACAGAGACTACAATGAGCAGTTCTTC; cdr3_aa: CASSLRDRDYNEQFF
j_call: TRBJ2-6; v_call: TRBV6-6; d_call: NA; clone_size: NA; cdr3_nt: TGTGCCAGCAGTACTACAGGGACCTCTGGGGCCAACGTCCTGACTTTC; cdr3_aa: CASSTTGTSGANVLTF
j_call: TRBJ2-5; v_call: TRBV5-6; d_call: NA; clone_size: NA; cdr3_nt: TGTGCCAGCAGCTCCCTAGGGGTGAGGCAAGAGACCCAGTACTTC; cdr3_aa: CASSSLGVRQETQYF
j_call: TRBJ2-1; v_call: TRBV4-3; d_call: NA; clone_size: once; cdr3_nt: TGCGCCAGCAGCCAAGATCCAGGGGTAGGGGGAAATGAGCAGTTCTTC; cdr3_aa: CASSQDPGVGGNEQFF
j_call: TRBJ2-7; v_call: TRBV27; d_call: NA; clone_size: NA; cdr3_nt: TGTGCCAGCAGTTTATCCGGTAGTGCTCTCTACGAGCAGTACTTC; cdr3_aa: CASSLSGSALYEQYF
j_call: TRBJ1-1; v_call: TRBV3-1/TRBV3-2; d_call: NA; clone_size: NA; cdr3_nt: TGTGCCAGCAGCCAAACAGGGACCCCTGAAGCTTTCTTT; cdr3_aa: CASSQTGTPEAFF
j_call: TRBJ2-1; v_call: TRBV19; d_call: TRBD1; clone_size: NA; cdr3_nt: TGTGCCACCCGGGACAGGGGCCACAATGAGCAGTTCTTC; cdr3_aa: CATRDRGHNEQFF
j_call: TRBJ1-2; v_call: TRBV7-8; d_call: TRBD1; clone_size: NA; cdr3_nt: TGTGCCAGCAGCTTAGACAGGGGGTATGGCTACACCTTC; cdr3_aa: CASSLDRGYGYTF
j_call: TRBJ2-1; v_call: TRBV15; d_call: TRBD1; clone_size: NA; cdr3_nt: TGTGCCACCAGCGGGGGACAGAAATACAATGAGCAGTTCTTC; cdr3_aa: CATSGGQKYNEQFF
j_call: TRBJ1-6; v_call: TRBV10-3; d_call: TRBD1; clone_size: NA; cdr3_nt: TGTGCCATCAGCAGGACAGGGGGGAACTCACCCCTCCACTTT; cdr3_aa: CAISRTGGNSPLHF
j_call: TRBJ2-1; v_call: TRBV4-3; d_call: NA; clone_size: NA; cdr3_nt: TGCGCCAGCAGCCAAGATAGGAACAGCAATGAGCAGTTCTTC; cdr3_aa: CASSQDRNSNEQFF
j_call: TRBJ2-1; v_call: TRBV27; d_call: NA; clone_size: NA; cdr3_nt: TGTGCCAGCAGTTTAGCGGCTTACAATGAGCAGTTCTTC; cdr3_aa: CASSLAAYNEQFF
j_call: TRBJ2-3; v_call: TRBV18; d_call: NA; clone_size: NA; cdr3_nt: TGTGCCAGCTCACCCGCAGGGGGCACAGATACGCAGTATTTT; cdr3_aa: CASSPAGGTDTQYF
j_call: TRBJ2-1; v_call: TRBV7-9; d_call: TRBD2; clone_size: NA; cdr3_nt: TGTGCCAGCCCTCTCCGGGAGGAGATCTCCTACAATGAGCAGTTCTTC; cdr3_aa: CASPLREEISYNEQFF
j_call: TRBJ1-4; v_call: TRBV4-3; d_call: NA; clone_size: NA; cdr3_nt: TGCGCCAGCAGCCAAGGGGGGGGCACGGAAAAACTGTTTTTT; cdr3_aa: CASSQGGGTEKLFF
j_call: TRBJ2-5; v_call: TRBV7-3; d_call: TRBD1; clone_size: NA; cdr3_nt: TGTGCCAGCAGACAGACAGGGGGCTTGCGAGAGACCCAGTACTTC; cdr3_aa: CASRQTGGLRETQYF
j_call: TRBJ2-7; v_call: TRBV11-3; d_call: NA; clone_size: NA; cdr3_nt: TGTGCCAGCAGCTTAGAAAGTCCAGGGCAGGGCGAGCAGTACTTC; cdr3_aa: CASSLESPGQGEQYF
j_call: TRBJ2-1; v_call: TRBV7-2; d_call: NA; clone_size: NA; cdr3_nt: TGTGCCAGCAGCTTAACGGACTTTATATACAATGAGCAGTTCTTC; cdr3_aa: CASSLTDFIYNEQFF
j_call: TRBJ1-1; v_call: TRBV10-1; d_call: NA; clone_size: NA; cdr3_nt: TGCGCCAGCAGTGAGCCGCGGCTTAGGCACACTGAAGCTTTCTTT; cdr3_aa: CASSEPRLRHTEAFF
j_call: TRBJ2-5; v_call: TRBV6-5; d_call: NA; clone_size: NA; cdr3_nt: TGTGCCAGCAGTTACTTAGCGAGGCAAGAGACCCAGTACTTC; cdr3_aa: CASSYLARQETQYF
j_call: TRBJ2-5; v_call: TRBV5-6; d_call: NA; clone_size: NA; cdr3_nt: TGTGCCAGCAGCTTGGCAGGGGCGCAAGAGACCCAGTACTTC; cdr3_aa: CASSLAGAQETQYF